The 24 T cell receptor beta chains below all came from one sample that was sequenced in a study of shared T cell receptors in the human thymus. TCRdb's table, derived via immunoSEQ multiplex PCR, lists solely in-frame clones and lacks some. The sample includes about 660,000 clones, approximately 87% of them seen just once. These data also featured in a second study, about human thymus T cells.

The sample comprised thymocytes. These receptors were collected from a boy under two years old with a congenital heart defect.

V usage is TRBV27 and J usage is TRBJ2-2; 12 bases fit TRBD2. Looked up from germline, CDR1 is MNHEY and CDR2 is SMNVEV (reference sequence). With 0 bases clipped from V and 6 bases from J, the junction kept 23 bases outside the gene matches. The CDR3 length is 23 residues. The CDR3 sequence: CASSLSLAGGRTSGIVAAGELFF. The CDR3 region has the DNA TGTGCCAGCAGTTTATCGCTGGCAGGGGGCCGGACTAGCGGGATAGTAGCGGCCGGGGAGCTGTTTTTT.

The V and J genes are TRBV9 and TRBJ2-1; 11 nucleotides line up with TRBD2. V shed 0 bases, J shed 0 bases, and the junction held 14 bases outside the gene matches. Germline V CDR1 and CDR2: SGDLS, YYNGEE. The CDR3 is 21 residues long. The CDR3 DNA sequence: TGTGCCAGCAGCGTAGGAAGCCCCGAGACTAGCGGGATCTCCTCCTACAATGAGCAGTTCTTC. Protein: CASSVGSPETSGISSYNEQFF.

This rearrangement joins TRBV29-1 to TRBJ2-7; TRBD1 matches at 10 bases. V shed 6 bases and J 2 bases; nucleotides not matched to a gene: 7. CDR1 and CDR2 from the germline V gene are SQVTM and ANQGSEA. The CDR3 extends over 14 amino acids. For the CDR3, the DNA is TGCAGCGTACTCCGACAGGGGGCCCCCTACGAGCAGTACTTC. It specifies CSVLRQGAPYEQYF.

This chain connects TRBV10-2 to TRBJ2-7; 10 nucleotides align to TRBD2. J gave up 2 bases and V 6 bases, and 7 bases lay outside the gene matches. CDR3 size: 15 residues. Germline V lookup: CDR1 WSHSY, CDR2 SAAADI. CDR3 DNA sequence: TGCGCCAGCAGCCCTCTAGCGGGAGACCCCTACGAGCAGTACTTC. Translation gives CASSPLAGDPYEQYF.

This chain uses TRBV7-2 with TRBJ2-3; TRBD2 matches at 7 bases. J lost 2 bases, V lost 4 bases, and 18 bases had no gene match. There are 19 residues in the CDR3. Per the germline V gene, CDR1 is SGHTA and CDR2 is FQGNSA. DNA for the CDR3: TGTGCCAGCAGCTGGGGGGGTCTAGCGGAGATAAGAATCACAGATACGCAGTATTTT. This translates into CASSWGGLAEIRITDTQYF.

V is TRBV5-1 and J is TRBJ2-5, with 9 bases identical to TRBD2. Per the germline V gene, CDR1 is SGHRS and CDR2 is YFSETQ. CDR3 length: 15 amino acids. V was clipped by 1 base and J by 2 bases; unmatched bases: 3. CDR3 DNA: TGCGCCAGCAGCTTGACGCGGGGGGGGCAAGAGACCCAGTACTTC. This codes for CASSLTRGGQETQYF.

In DNA form, the CDR3 reads TGTGCCAGCAGGGCCTTAAGGACACCCCGAGAGTATAGCAATCAGCCCCAGCATTTT. Its protein is CASRALRTPREYSNQPQHF. This chain joins TRBV28 and TRBJ1-5; D is perhaps TRBD1 (5 bases). Looked up from germline, CDR1 is MDHEN and CDR2 is SYDVKM. The CDR3 covers 19 residues. V lost 6 bases, J lost 0 bases, and 24 bases lay in between.

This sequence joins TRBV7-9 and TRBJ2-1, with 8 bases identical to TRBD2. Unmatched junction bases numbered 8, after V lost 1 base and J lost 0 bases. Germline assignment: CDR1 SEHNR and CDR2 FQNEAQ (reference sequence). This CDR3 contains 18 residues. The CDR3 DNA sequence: TGTGCCAGCAGCTTAGGGAGACTAGCGACAAGCTCCTACAATGAGCAGTTCTTC. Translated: CASSLGRLATSSYNEQFF.

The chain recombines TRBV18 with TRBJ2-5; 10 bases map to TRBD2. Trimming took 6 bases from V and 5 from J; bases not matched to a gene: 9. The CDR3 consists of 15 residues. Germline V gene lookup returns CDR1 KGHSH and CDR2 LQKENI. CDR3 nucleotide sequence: TGTGCCAGCTCGCGGGGGACTAGCGTTGAGGAGACCCAGTACTTC. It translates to CASSRGTSVEETQYF.

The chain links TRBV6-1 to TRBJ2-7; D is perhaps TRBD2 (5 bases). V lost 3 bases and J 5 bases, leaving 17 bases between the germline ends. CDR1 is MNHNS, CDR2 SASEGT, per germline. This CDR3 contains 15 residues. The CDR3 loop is CASSEPGVSRDEQYF. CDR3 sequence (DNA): TGTGCCAGCAGTGAGCCCGGAGTGTCGCGGGACGAGCAGTACTTC.

CDR3 sequence: CASSIILWQPQHF. For the CDR3, the DNA is TGTGCCAGTAGTATTATCCTATGGCAGCCCCAGCATTTT. This sequence joins TRBV19 and TRBJ1-5; unclear D gene. Germline V gives CDR1 LNHDA, CDR2 SQIVND (reference sequence). V was trimmed by 3 bases and J by 7 bases, leaving 10 bases between them. CDR3 length: 13 residues.

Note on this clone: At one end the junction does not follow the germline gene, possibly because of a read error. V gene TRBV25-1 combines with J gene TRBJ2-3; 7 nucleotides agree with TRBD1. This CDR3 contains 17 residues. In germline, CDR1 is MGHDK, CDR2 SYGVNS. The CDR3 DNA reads TGTGCCAGCAGTAAATACCCGGGACAGACTAGCACAGATACGCAGTATTTT. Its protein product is CASSKYPGQTSTDTQYF.

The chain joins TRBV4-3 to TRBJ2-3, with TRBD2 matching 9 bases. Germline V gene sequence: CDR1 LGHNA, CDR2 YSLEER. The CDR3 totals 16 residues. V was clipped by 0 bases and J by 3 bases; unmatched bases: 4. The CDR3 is CASSQDASGKTDTQYF. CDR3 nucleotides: TGCGCCAGCAGCCAAGATGCTAGCGGGAAAACAGATACGCAGTATTTT.

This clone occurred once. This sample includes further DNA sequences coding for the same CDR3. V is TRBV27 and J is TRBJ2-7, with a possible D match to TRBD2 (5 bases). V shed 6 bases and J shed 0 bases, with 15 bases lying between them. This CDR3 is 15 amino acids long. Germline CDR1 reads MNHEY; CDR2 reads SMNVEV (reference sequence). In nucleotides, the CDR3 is TGTGCCAGCAGACATACGGGGTCCCTCTCCTACGAGCAGTACTTC. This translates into CASRHTGSLSYEQYF.

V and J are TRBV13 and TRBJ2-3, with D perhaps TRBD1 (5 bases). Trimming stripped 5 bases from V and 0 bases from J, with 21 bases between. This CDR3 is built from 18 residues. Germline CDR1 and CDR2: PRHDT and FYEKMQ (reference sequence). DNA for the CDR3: TGTGCCAGCAGCGACAGACTTAGAACGGCGGCTAGCACAGATACGCAGTATTTT. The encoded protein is CASSDRLRTAASTDTQYF.

The CDR3 loop reads CAIGRVAGGRTGELFF. CDR3 in DNA: TGTGCCATCGGGCGCGTAGCGGGAGGGCGGACCGGGGAGCTGTTTTTT. V and J are TRBV10-3 and TRBJ2-2; 11 bases map to TRBD2. This CDR3 contains 16 residues. The germline V gene encodes CDR1 ENHRY and CDR2 SYGVKD. Germline trimming cut 8 bases from V and 5 bases from J; bases unmatched to any gene: 10.

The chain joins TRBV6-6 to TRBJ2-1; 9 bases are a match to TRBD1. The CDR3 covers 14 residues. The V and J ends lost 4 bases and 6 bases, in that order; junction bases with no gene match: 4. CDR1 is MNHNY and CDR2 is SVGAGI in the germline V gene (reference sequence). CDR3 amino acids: CASSSDRGVNEQFF. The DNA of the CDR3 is TGTGCCAGCAGTTCGGACAGGGGCGTCAATGAGCAGTTCTTC.

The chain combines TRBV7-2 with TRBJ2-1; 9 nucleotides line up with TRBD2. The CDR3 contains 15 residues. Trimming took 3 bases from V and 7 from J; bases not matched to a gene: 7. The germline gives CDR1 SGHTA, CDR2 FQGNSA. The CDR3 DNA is TGTGCCAGCAGCTTGCGCCTAGCGGGACCTAATGAGCAGTTCTTC. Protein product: CASSLRLAGPNEQFF. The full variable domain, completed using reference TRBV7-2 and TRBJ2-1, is GAGVSQSPSNKVTEKGKDVELRCDPISGHTALYWYRQSLGQGLEFLIYFQGNSAPDKSGLPSDRFSAERTGGSVSTLTIQRTQQEDSAVYLCASSLRLAGPNEQFFGPGTRLTVL.

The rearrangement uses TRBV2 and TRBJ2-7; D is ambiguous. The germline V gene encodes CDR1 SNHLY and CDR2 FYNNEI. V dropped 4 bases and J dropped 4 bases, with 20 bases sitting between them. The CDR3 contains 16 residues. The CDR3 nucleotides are TGTGCCAGCAGTGCCAAGCCCCCGGTTGATGTGTACGAGCAGTACTTC. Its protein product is CASSAKPPVDVYEQYF.

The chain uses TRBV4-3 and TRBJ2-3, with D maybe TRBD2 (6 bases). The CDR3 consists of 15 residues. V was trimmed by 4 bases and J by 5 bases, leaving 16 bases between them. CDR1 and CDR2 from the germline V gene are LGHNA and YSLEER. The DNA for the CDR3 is TGCGCCAGCAGCCCTTTTACTCGGGAGAGAGATACGCAGTATTTT. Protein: CASSPFTRERDTQYF.

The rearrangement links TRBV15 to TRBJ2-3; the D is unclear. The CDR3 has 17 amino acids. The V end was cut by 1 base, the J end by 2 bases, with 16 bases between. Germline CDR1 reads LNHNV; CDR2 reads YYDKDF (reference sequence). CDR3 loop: CATSRAALGGDTDTQYF. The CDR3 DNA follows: TGTGCCACCAGCAGAGCCGCCCTTGGCGGCGACACAGATACGCAGTATTTT.

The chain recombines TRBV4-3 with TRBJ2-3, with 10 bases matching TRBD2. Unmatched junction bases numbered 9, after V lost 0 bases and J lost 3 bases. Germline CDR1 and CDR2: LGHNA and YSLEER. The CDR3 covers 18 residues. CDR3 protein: CASSQDLPSGSKTDTQYF. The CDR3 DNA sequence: TGCGCCAGCAGCCAAGATCTTCCTAGCGGGAGTAAAACAGATACGCAGTATTTT.

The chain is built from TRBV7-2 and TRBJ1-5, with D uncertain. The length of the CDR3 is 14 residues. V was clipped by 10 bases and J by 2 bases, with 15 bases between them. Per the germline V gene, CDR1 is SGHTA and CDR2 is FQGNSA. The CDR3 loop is CATSEWRGNQPQHF. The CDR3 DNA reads TGTGCCACCTCGGAGTGGCGGGGCAATCAGCCCCAGCATTTT. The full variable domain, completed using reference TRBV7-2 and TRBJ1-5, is GAGVSQSPSNKVTEKGKDVELRCDPISGHTALYWYRQSLGQGLEFLIYFQGNSAPDKSGLPSDRFSAERTGGSVSTLTIQRTQQEDSAVYLCATSEWRGNQPQHFGDGTRLSIL.

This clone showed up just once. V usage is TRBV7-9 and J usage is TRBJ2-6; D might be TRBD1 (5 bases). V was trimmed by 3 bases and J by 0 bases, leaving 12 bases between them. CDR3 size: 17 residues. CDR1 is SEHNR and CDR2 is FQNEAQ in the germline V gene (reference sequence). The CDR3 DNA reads TGTGCCAGCAGCTTCTATGAACAGGTCTCTGGGGCCAACGTCCTGACTTTC. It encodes CASSFYEQVSGANVLTF.